The present T cell receptor (beta chain) was sequenced within a study of identical twins. Study-wide results and limits: Twin sharing of out-of-frame TCR alpha was underestimated by models in monozygotic pairs. Out-of-frame alpha sequences shared by twins were enriched for low generation probability. Conclusions were drawn cross-sectionally by statistical analysis, without following the same donors.

As to this clonotype: Its antigen is not identified.

TCRdb fed the 5' RACE reads into MiXCR, producing one record per CDR3 protein. The sample includes approximately 240,000 distinct CDR3 sequences, 11% to 15% seen only once; the top ten take under 9.5%. The V gene's germline CDR1 is DFQATT and CDR2 SNEGSKA (reference sequence). V shed 5 bases, J shed 3 bases, and the junction held 10 bases outside the gene matches. There are 15 residues in the CDR3. The receptor's source is a woman between 18 and 29 years old in good health. The V and J genes are TRBV20-1 and TRBJ2-5, with 9 bases aligning to TRBD2. The sequencing input was memory (CD45RO+) T cells sorted from blood. The CDR3 is CSAASTLAGEETQYF. Here the CDR3 DNA reads TGCAGTGCTGCCTCAACTTTAGCGGGAGAAGAGACCCAGTACTTC.